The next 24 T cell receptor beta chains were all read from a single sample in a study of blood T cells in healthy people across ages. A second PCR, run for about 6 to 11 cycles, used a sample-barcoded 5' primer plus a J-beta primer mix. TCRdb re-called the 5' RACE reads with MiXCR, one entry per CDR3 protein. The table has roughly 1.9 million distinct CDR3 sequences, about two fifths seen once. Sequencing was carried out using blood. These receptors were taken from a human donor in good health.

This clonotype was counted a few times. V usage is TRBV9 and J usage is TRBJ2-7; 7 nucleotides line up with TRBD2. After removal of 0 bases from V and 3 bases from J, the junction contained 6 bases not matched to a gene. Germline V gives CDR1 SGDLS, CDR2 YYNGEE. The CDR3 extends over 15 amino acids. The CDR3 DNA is TGTGCCAGCAGCGTAGAAGCTAGCGGTATCTACGAGCAGTACTTC. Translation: CASSVEASGIYEQYF.

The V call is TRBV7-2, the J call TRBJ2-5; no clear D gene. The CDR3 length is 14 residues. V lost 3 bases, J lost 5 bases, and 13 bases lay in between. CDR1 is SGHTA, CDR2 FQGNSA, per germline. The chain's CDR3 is CASSLSKISETQYF. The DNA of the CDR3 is TGTGCCAGCAGCTTGTCGAAGATTTCGGAGACCCAGTACTTC.

The CDR3 sequence: CASSLSLAMTGELFF. The CDR3 DNA reads TGTGCCAGCAGTTTATCGCTAGCAATGACCGGGGAGCTGTTTTTT. The gene calls are TRBV28 and TRBJ2-2, with a tentative D call TRBD2 (5 bases). Per the germline V gene, CDR1 is MDHEN and CDR2 is SYDVKM. The V end was cut by 1 base, the J end by 5 bases, with 11 bases between. This CDR3 has 15 residues.

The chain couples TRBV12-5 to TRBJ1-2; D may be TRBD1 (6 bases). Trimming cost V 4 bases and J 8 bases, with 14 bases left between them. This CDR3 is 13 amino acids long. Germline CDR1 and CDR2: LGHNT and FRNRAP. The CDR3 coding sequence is TGTGCTAGTGGTTCGGGACAAGGAAGGGGCTACACCTTC. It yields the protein CASGSGQGRGYTF.

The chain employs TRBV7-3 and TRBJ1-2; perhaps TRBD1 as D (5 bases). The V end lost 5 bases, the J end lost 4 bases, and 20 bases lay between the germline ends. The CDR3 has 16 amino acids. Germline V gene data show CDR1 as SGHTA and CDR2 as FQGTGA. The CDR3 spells CASSPQEEGLGYGYTF. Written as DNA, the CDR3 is TGTGCCAGCAGCCCTCAGGAAGAGGGGCTAGGCTATGGCTACACCTTC.

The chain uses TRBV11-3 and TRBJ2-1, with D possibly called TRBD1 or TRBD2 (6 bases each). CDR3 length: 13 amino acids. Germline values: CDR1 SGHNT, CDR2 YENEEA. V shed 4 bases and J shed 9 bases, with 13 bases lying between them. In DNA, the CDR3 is TGTGCCAGCAGCTCACCATCGGGGGCTGAGCAGTTCTTC. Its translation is CASSSPSGAEQFF.

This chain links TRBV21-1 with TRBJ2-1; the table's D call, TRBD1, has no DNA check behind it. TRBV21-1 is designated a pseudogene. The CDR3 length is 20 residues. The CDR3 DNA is TGTGCCAGCAGCAAAGAAGGATGGACAGGGGACTTCTCCCCCTACAATGAGCAGTTCTTC. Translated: CASSKEGWTGDFSPYNEQFF.

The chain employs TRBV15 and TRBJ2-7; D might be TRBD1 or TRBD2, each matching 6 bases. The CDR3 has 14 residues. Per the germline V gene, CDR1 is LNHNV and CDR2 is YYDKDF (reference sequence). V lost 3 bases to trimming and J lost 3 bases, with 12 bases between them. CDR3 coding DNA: TGTGCCACCAGCAGTTACGGGGGCTACTACGAGCAGTACTTC. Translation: CATSSYGGYYEQYF.

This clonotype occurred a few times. The CDR3 is CASSFPGTGGAGQFF. CDR3 coding DNA: TGTGCCAGCAGTTTCCCCGGGACAGGGGGCGCAGGGCAGTTCTTC. V gene TRBV12-3 or TRBV12-4 combines with J gene TRBJ2-1, with 12 bases identical to TRBD1. The V gene end was trimmed by 3 bases and the J gene end by 12 bases; junction bases not matched to a gene: 9. The CDR3 length is 15 residues.

CDR3 sequence (DNA): TGTGCCAGCAGCTTAAAATCTAGCGGGGGGGCCGATTTGTTCTTC. Translating gives CASSLKSSGGADLFF. This chain links TRBV7-2 with TRBJ2-1; 12 nucleotides agree with TRBD2. The CDR3 covers 15 residues. The J segment lost 15 bases and the V segment lost 2 bases, leaving 11 bases of the junction unmatched. Germline values: CDR1 SGHTA, CDR2 FQGNSA.

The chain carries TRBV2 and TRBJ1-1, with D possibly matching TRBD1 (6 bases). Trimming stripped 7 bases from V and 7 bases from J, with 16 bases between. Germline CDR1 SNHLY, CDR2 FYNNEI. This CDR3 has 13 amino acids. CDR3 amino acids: CASNTGGGIEAFF. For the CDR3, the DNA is TGTGCCAGCAACACCGGAGGGGGGATTGAAGCTTTCTTT.

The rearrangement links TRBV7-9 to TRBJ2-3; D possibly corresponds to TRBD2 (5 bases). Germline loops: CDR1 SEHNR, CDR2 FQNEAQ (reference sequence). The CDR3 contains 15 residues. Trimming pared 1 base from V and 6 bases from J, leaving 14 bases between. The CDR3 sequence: CASSLGRGIGDTQYF. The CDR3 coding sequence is TGTGCCAGCAGCTTAGGTCGGGGAATCGGCGATACGCAGTATTTT.

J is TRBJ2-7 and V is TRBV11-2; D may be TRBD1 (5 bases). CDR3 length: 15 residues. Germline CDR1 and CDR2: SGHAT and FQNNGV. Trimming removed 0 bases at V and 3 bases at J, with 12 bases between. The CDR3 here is CASSLDPTGFYEQYF. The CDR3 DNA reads TGTGCCAGCAGCTTAGATCCTACAGGTTTCTACGAGCAGTACTTC.

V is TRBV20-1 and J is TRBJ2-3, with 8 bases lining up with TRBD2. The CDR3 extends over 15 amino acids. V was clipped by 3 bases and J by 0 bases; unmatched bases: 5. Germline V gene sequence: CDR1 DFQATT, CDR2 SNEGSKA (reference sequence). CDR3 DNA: TGCAGTGCTAGTTCAATAGCGGGGAGCACAGATACGCAGTATTTT. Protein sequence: CSASSIAGSTDTQYF.

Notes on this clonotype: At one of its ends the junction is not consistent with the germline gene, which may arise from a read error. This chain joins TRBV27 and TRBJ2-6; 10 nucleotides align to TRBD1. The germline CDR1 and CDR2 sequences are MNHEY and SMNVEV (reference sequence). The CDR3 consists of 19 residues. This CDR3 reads CASRATGGPRNSGASVLTF. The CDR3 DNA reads TGTGCCAGCAGGGCGACAGGGGGCCCTCGAAACTCTGGGGCCAGCGTCCTGACTTTC.

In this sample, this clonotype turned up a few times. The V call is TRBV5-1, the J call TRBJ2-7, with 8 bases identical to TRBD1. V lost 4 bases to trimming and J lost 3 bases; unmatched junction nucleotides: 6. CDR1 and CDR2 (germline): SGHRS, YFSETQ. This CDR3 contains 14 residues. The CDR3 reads CASSPFGQGYEQYF. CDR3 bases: TGCGCCAGCAGCCCCTTCGGACAGGGCTACGAGCAGTACTTC.

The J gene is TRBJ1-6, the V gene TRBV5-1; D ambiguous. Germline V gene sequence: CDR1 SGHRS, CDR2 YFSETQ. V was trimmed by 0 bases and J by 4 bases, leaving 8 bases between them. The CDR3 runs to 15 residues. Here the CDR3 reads CASSLGTQYNSPLHF. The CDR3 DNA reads TGCGCCAGCAGCTTGGGGACGCAATATAATTCACCCCTCCACTTT.

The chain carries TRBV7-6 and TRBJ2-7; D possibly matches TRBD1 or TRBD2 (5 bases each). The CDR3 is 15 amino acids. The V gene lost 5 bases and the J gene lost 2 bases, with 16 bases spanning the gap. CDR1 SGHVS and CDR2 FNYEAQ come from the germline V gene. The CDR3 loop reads CASSPSGAPTYEQYF. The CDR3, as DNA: TGTGCCAGCAGCCCCTCCGGGGCTCCAACCTACGAGCAGTACTTC.

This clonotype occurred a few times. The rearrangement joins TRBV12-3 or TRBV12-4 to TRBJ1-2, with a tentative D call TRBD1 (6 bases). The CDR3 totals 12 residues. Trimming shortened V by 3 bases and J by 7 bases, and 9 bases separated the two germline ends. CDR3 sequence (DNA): TGTGCCAGCAGTTTCACAGGGATTGGCTACACCTTC. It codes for CASSFTGIGYTF.

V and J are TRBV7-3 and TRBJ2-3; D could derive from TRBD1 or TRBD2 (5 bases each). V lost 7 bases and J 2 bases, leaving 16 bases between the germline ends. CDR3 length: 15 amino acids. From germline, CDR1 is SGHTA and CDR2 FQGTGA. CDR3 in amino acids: CASTPSWGYTDTQYF. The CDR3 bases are TGTGCCAGCACCCCTAGTTGGGGGTACACAGATACGCAGTATTTT.

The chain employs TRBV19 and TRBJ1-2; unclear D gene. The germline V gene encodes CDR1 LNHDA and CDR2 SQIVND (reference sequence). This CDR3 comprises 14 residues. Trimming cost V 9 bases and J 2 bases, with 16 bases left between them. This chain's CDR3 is CASDNGRANYGYTF. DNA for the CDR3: TGTGCCAGCGATAATGGGCGAGCCAACTATGGCTACACCTTC.

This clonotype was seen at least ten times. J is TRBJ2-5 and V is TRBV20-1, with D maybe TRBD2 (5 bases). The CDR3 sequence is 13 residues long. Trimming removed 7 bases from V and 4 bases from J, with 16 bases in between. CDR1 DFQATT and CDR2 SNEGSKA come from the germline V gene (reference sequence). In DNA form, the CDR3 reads TGCAGTGTTATAGCGAACCCGGGAGAGACCCAGTACTTC. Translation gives CSVIANPGETQYF.

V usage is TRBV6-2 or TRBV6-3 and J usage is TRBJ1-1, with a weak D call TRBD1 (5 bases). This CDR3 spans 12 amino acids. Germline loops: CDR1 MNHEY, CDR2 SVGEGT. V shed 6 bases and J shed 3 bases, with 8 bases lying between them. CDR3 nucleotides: TGTGCCAGCAGCTGGACATACACTGAAGCTTTCTTT. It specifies CASSWTYTEAFF.

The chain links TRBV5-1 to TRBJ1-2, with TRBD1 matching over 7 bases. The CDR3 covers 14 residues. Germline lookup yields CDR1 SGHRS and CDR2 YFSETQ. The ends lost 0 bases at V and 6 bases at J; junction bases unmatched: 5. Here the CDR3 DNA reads TGCGCCAGCAGCTTGGCCGGACAGGTTGATGGCTACACCTTC. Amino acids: CASSLAGQVDGYTF. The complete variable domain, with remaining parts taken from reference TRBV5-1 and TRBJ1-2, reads KAGVTQTPRYLIKTRGQQVTLSCSPISGHRSVSWYQQTPGQGLQFLFEYFSETQRNKGNFPGRFSGRQFSNSRSEMNVSTLELGDSALYLCASSLAGQVDGYTFGSGTRLTVV.